This TCR beta chain was observed in a study of T-cell reconstitution after alpha-beta-depleted transplantation in children. The study, taken as a whole, reports: The study reportedly traced alpha-beta T cells about two months after transplant to several hundred expanded graft clones. Some patients' high day-60 TCRbeta diversity was traced to surviving recipient T cells and thymic progenitors. Fresh T-cell production supplied most of the T-cell counts and diversity seen one year after transplant.

The sample holds many counts of this clonotype. Its antigen is currently unknown. CDR1 is LGHDT and CDR2 is YNNKEL in the germline V gene (reference sequence). This CDR3 is 16 amino acids long. Trimming removed 1 base from V and 6 bases from J; junction bases left unmatched: 8. Preparation of the TCRbeta library involved a method that used unique molecular identifiers. One entry per CDR3 protein, called by TCRdb with MiXCR from the PCR reads. This sample has about 260,000 distinct CDR3 sequences, with just under 8.5% found just once. This chain connects TRBV3-1 to TRBJ1-5, with 8 bases fitting TRBD1. The source is a male patient younger than 18 who had a stem cell transplant for acute lymphoblastic leukemia, so the T cells may come from the graft donor. The specimen comprised PBMCs, mostly from graft donor cells, sampled 180 days after TCRalphabeta/CD19-depleted stem cell transplant. CDR3 protein: CASSQGHTGGSQPQHF. The DNA of the CDR3 is TGTGCCAGCAGCCAAGGGCACACAGGGGGGAGTCAGCCCCAGCATTTT.